Listed below are T cell receptor beta chains from one sample, sequenced in a study of cytomegalovirus exposure and HLA in healthy donors. The protocol was immunoSEQ multiplex PCR, while the TCRdb copy is restricted to in-frame clones and leaves out a portion. The repertoire includes about 190,000 clones, around 82% of them detected once, and 0.25% to 0.3% sits in the top ten. Sequencing was carried out using PBMCs. These receptors all stem from a boy under 18 in good health and CMV-seronegative. The conserved cysteine and the conserved F or W are not part of the CDR3 here. Each record gives: V gene, CDR3 length, CDR3 protein.

TRBV7-2 | 10 | ASSLMGLPRA
TRBV7-2 | 12 | ASSQRQGNQPQH
TRBV18 | 12 | ASSPAYNADTQY
TRBV5-4 | 13 | VSSRGRSNTDTQY
TRBV9 | 15 | ASSVEGEGYLTDTQY
TRBV2 | 12 | ASGADVSGNTIY
TRBV29-1 | 10 | SVEGRGYEQY
TRBV29-1 | 12 | SVDRGGGTDTQY
TRBV19 | 12 | ASSISRVLDEQY
TRBV19 | 12 | ASSEPWRQETQY
TRBV6-1 | 13 | ASSARGSGANVLT
TRBV5-4 | 12 | ASSLGDRPYEQY
TRBV6-5 | 13 | ASSYSPGTGAEQY
TRBV6-5 | 13 | ASRRGQGQNYEQY
TRBV18 | 12 | ASSWTGAGNTIY
TRBV15 | 15 | ATSRAAGTSLADTQY
TRBV5-1 | 15 | ASSWGNSGRAPDTQY
TRBV5-1 | 11 | ASSLGGSYGYT
TRBV18 | 12 | ASSPAGGGYGYT
TRBV4-1 | 15 | ASSRGDGGVSSGELF
TRBV6-5 | 12 | ASSYSSGGETQY
TRBV6-5 | 13 | ASSRDSKNTGELF
TRBV25-1 | 13 | ASGGGSSSYNEQF
TRBV4-2 | 13 | ASSQSTSGSYEQY
TRBV7-9 | 10 | ASSLGAWGAF
TRBV27 | 10 | ASSPAPREQY
TRBV5-1 | 15 | ASSWDPSGGVLYEQY
TRBV6-6 | 14 | ASSYSKGTHSYEQY
TRBV27 | 15 | ASSRQVRDRVPYEQY
TRBV10-3 | 15 | AIRGVDTGGPTGELF
TRBV29-1 | 11 | SVEGTGRNEQF
TRBV27 | 11 | ASRGTEMDGYT
TRBV5-1 | 14 | ASSWWGTSRGETQY
TRBV6-1 | 13 | ASSEPRTGTDTQY
TRBV29-1 | 12 | SVEGHGGRYGYT
TRBV7-6 | 14 | ASSLNPGLRDQPQH
TRBV5-1 | 11 | ASSTRQVNEQF
TRBV6-1 | 12 | ASSEGGWQETQY
TRBV27 | 12 | ASSLSRDNYGYT
TRBV2 | 11 | VNRGGTNEKLF
TRBV4-1 | 12 | ASSQEDLANEQY
TRBV5-1 | 13 | ASTPGTGNYNEQF
TRBV18 | 13 | ASSRTQSPTYEQY
TRBV7-9 | 10 | ASSSLGSPLH
TRBV25-1 | 13 | ASSEGVGRDYEQY
TRBV28 | 10 | ASSRTGLGYT
TRBV5-6 | 14 | ASSLAPHRNGFEAF
TRBV28 | 15 | ASSSATSGRVGDTQY
TRBV7-3 | 16 | ASSFRISRAGGYNEQF